Listed here is a single T cell receptor (beta chain). These data originate in a study of blood T cell repertoires in COVID-19. Only in-frame clones appear in the TCRdb table, and some are missing; sequencing was by immunoSEQ multiplex PCR. The sample holds hundreds of thousands of clones; around nine tenths are singletons and the top ten take 1.3%. This CDR3 has 15 residues. After removal of 2 bases from V and 3 bases from J, the junction contained 3 bases not matched to a gene. CDR1 and CDR2 (germline): SGHAT, FQNNGV. J is TRBJ2-2 and V is TRBV11-2, with 7 bases matching TRBD1. The receptor was isolated from a man aged 70-80 years with acute or convalescent COVID-19. The sequenced sample was peripheral blood. The CDR3 DNA follows: TGTGCCAGCAGCTTAAAGGGACAGTACACCGGGGAGCTGTTTTTT. This sequence encodes CASSLKGQYTGELFF.